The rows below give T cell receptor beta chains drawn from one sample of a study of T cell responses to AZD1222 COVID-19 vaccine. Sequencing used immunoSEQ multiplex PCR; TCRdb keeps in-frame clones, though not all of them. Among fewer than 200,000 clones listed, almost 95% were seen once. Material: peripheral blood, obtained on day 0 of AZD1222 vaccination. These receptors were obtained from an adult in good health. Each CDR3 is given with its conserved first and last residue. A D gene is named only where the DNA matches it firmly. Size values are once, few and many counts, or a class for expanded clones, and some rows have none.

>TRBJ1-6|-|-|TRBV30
TGTGCCTGGAGTGCCATAGGTTCACCCCTCCACTTT
CAWSAIGSPLHF
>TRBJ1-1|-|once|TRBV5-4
TGTGCCAGCAGCTTCGGAAGGAACACTGAAGCTTTCTTT
CASSFGRNTEAFF
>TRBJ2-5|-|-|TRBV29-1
TGCAGCGTCGCCAATACTAGGCTCGAGACCCAGTACTTC
CSVANTRLETQYF
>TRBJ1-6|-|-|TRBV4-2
TGTGCCAGCAGCCAAGATCTTATGAATCCCAACAGATACTATAATTCACCCCTCCACTTT
CASSQDLMNPNRYYNSPLHF
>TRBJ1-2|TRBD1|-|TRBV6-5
TGTGCCAGCCTATCCAGGGGGTTAGGGTCTGGCTACACCTTC
CASLSRGLGSGYTF
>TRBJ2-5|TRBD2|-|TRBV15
TGTGCCACCAGCATCGGAGGACTAGCGGGAGTTGAGACCCAGTACTTC
CATSIGGLAGVETQYF
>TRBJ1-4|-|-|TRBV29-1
TGCAGCGTTGGGAGAGGGATCGCGGCTAATGAAAAACTGTTTTTT
CSVGRGIAANEKLFF
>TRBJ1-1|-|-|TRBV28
TGTGCCAGCAGTTTACCCAAACCGGGGGCCACTGAAGCTTTCTTT
CASSLPKPGATEAFF
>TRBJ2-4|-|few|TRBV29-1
TGCAGCGTCGCGAACAAGGGCATTCAGTACTTC
CSVANKGIQYF
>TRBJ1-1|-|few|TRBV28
TGTGCCAGCAGTTCCGGGACACCGAACACTGAAGCTTTCTTT
CASSSGTPNTEAFF
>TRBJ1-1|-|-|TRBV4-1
TGCGCCAGCAGCCAAGCATATAGTAAAGGGAACACTGAAGCTTTCTTT
CASSQAYSKGNTEAFF
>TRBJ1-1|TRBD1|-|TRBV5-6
TGTGCCAGCAGCTGGAGGGACAGGAGCCCCACTGAAGCTTTCTTT
CASSWRDRSPTEAFF
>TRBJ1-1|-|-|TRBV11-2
TGTGCCAGCAGCCCCCGCGGCACTGAAGCTTTCTTT
CASSPRGTEAFF
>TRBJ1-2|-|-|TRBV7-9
TGTGCCAGCAGCCCAGGGGCGGCCTCGGGAGACTACACCTTC
CASSPGAASGDYTF
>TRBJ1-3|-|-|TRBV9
TGTGCCAGCAGCCTCCCTGGGGACACCATATATTTT
CASSLPGDTIYF
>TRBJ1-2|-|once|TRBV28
TGTGCCAGCAGCCGGATTCTCTATGGCTACACCTTC
CASSRILYGYTF
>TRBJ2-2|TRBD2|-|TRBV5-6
TGTGCCAGCAGCCTTATGACTAGCGGGGGGAGCACCGGGGAGCTGTTTTTT
CASSLMTSGGSTGELFF
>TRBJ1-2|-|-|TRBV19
TGTGCCAGTAGTATAAGACAGGAATCTCGTCGAGGCTACACCTTC
CASSIRQESRRGYTF
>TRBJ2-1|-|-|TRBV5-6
TGTGCCAGCAGGTCATCCCGTAGGACAAGCTACAATGAGCAGTTCTTC
CASRSSRRTSYNEQFF
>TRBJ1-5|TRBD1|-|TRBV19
TGTGCCAGTAGTATAGGTTTCAGGGGGAATCAGCCCCAGCATTTT
CASSIGFRGNQPQHF
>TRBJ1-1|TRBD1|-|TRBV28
TGTGCCAGCAGTACGCTGACAGGGAAGGACGAATTTGAAGCTTTCTTT
CASSTLTGKDEFEAFF
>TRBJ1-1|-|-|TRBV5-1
TGCGCCAGCAGCTTCGGGACAAAGGACACTGAAGCTTTCTTT
CASSFGTKDTEAFF
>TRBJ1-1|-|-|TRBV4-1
TGCGCCAGCAGTCTCAGTCCCGGGGGCACTGAAGCTTTCTTT
CASSLSPGGTEAFF
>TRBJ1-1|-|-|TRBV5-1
TGCGCCAGCAGCCCGGGTGGGTCCATGAGGGGGAACACTGAAGCTTTCTTT
CASSPGGSMRGNTEAFF
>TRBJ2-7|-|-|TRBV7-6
TGTGCCAGCAGCTTAGCGGAGACTGTCTACGAGCAGTACTTC
CASSLAETVYEQYF
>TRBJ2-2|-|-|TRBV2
TGTGCCAGCAGCTGGCAGGGGCAGGGGGAGCTGTTTTTT
CASSWQGQGELFF
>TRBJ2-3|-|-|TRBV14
TGTGCCAGCAGCCAAGAAGACTTCACAGATACGCAGTATTTT
CASSQEDFTDTQYF
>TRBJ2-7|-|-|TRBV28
TGTGCCAGCAGCCGAAATCGTTTCGGCGAGCAGTACTTC
CASSRNRFGEQYF
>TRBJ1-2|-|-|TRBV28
TGTGCCAGCTCCTCGAGCGGGGCGGATAACTATGGCTACACCTTC
CASSSSGADNYGYTF
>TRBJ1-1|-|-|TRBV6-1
TGTGCCAGCAGTGAACGAGGCAGGGTCGGGAATGCTTTCTTT
CASSERGRVGNAFF
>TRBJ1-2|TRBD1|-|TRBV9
TGTGCCAGCAGCGTAGTAACAGGGGATGGCTACACCTTC
CASSVVTGDGYTF
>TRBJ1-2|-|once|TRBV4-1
TGCGCCAGTAGCCGACAACCGGACGGCCCAGAGGGCTACACCTTC
CASSRQPDGPEGYTF
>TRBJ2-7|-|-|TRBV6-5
TGTGCCAGCAGTCTTAAAAACCTGCAGTACTTC
CASSLKNLQYF
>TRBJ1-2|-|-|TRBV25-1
TGTGCCAGCAGTGAATCCGGGTCCCTAGGCTATGGCTACACCTTC
CASSESGSLGYGYTF
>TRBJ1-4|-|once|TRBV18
TGTGCCAGCTCACCGGGCCAGGGTGAAAAACTGTTTTTT
CASSPGQGEKLFF
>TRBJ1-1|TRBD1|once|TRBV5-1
TGCGCCAGCAGCGCGGACAGGGACACTGAAGCTTTCTTT
CASSADRDTEAFF
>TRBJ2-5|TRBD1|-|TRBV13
TGTGCCAGCAGCCTCGGGACAGGGGAAGAGACCCAGTACTTC
CASSLGTGEETQYF
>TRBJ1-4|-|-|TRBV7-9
TGTGCCAGCAGCTACCGCGGGGGTAATGAAAAACTGTTTTTT
CASSYRGGNEKLFF
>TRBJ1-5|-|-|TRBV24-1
TGTGCCACCAGTGACCCTACCAAGGGTCAGCCCCAGCATTTT
CATSDPTKGQPQHF
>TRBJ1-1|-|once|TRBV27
TGTGCCAGCAGTTCCGGAATCCCATATGAAGCTTTCTTT
CASSSGIPYEAFF
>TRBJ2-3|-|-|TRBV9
TGTGCCAGCAGCGTGGGAGATACGCAGTATTTT
CASSVGDTQYF
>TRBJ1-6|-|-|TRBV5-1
TGCGCCAGCAGCTTCTCGGGCCTTAGGGATTCACCCCTCCACTTT
CASSFSGLRDSPLHF
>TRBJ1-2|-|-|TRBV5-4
TGTGCCAGCAGCTGGGCGACAGGAGCTAACTATGGCTACACCTTC
CASSWATGANYGYTF
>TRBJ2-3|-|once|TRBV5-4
TGTGCCAGCAGCTTGGAGGGGACAGATACGCAGTATTTT
CASSLEGTDTQYF
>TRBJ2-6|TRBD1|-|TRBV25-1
TGTGCCAGCAGTGAGGCTCAGGGGGCTGGGGCCAACGTCCTGACTTTC
CASSEAQGAGANVLTF
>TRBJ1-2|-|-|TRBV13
TGTGCCAGCAGCGCAAGAGGGGTCTATGGCTACACCTTC
CASSARGVYGYTF
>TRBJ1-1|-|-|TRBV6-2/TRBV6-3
TGTGCCAGCAGTTTCTTCCCTGCGGTGAACACTGAAGCTTTCTTT
CASSFFPAVNTEAFF